Sequencing of this T cell receptor (beta chain) was carried out in a study of blood T cell repertoires in COVID-19. Enrolment of Seattle patients took place during active infection, and they were followed longitudinally. Here immunoSEQ multiplex PCR was the method, and the copy in TCRdb shows in-frame clones only, minus some. Here the sample spans fewer than 350,000 clones, around nine tenths being singletons. V gave up 4 bases and J gave up 0 bases; unmatched junction bases: 2. In germline, CDR1 is SGHRS, CDR2 YFSETQ. This CDR3 comprises 16 residues. The rearrangement uses TRBV5-1 and TRBJ1-4; 11 positions match TRBD1. Sequencing was carried out using peripheral blood. This TCR came from a young woman with COVID-19, enrolled during active disease. Here the CDR3 DNA reads TGCGCCAGCAGCCTGGGACAGGGGGCAACTAATGAAAAACTGTTTTTT. Translating gives CASSLGQGATNEKLFF.